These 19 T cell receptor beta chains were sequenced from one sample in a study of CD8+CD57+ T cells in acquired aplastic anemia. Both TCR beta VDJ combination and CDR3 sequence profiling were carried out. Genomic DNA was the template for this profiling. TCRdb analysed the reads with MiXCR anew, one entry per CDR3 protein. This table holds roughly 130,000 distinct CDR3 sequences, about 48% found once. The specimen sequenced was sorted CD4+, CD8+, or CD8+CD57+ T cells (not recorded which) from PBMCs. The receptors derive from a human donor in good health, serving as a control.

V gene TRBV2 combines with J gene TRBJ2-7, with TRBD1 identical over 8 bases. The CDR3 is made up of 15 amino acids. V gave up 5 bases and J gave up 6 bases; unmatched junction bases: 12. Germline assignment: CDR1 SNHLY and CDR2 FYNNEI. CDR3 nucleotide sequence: TGTGCCAGCAGTCCCCCTCGGACAGGGAGTGGCGAGCAGTACTTC. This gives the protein CASSPPRTGSGEQYF.

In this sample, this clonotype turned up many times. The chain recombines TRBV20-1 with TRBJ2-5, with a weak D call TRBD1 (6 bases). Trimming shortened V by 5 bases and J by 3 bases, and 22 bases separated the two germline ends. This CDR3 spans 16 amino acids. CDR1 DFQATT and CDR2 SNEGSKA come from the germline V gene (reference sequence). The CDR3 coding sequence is TGCAGTGCTCAAGGGGCCGGGACAAAGCAAAAAGAGACCCAGTACTTC. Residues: CSAQGAGTKQKETQYF.

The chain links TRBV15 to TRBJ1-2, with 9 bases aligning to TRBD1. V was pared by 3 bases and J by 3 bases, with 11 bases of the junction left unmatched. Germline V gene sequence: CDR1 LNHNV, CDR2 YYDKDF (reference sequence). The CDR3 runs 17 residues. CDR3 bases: TGTGCCACCAGCAGGTACAGGGGGCCCTCGGTAGACTATGGCTACACCTTC. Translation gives CATSRYRGPSVDYGYTF. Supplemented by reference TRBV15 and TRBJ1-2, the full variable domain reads DAMVIQNPRYQVTQFGKPVTLSCSQTLNHNVMYWYQQKSSQAPKLLFHYYDKDFNNEADTPDNFQSRRPNTSFCFLDIRSPGLGDTAMYLCATSRYRGPSVDYGYTFGSGTRLTVV.

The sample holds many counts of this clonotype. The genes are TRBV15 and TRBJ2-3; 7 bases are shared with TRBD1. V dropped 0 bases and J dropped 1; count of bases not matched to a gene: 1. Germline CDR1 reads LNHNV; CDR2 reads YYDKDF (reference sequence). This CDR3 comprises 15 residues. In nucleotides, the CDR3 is TGTGCCACCAGCAGAGATCAGGGGGGCACAGATACGCAGTATTTT. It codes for CATSRDQGGTDTQYF.

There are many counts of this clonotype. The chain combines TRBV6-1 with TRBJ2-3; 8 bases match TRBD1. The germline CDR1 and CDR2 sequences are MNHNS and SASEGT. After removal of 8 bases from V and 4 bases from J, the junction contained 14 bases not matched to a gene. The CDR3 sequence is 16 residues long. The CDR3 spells CASPASKGQDADTQYF. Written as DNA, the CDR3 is TGTGCCAGCCCGGCCTCTAAGGGACAGGATGCAGATACGCAGTATTTT.

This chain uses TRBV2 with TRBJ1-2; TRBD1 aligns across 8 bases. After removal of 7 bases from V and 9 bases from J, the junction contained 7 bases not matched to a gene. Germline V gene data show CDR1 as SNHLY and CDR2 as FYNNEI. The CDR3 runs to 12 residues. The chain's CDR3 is CASIPGQVSYTF. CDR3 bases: TGTGCCAGCATACCGGGACAGGTTAGCTACACCTTC.

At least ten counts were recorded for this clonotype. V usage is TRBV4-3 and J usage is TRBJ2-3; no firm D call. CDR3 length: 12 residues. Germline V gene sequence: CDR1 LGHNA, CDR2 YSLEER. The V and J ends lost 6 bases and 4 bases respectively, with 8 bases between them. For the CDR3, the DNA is TGCGCCAGCAGGGGTCTTGCAGATACGCAGTATTTT. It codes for CASRGLADTQYF.

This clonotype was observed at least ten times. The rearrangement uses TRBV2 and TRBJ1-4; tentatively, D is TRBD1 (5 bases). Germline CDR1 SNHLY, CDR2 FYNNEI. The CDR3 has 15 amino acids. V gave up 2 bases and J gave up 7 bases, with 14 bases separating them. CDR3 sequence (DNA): TGTGCCAGCAGTGAACAGGGAATGTTCGGTGAAAAACTGTTTTTT. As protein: CASSEQGMFGEKLFF.

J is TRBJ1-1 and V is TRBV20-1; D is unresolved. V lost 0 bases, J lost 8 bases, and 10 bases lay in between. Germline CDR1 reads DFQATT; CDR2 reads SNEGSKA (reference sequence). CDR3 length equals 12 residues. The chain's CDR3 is CSARDHRSEAFF. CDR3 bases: TGCAGTGCTAGAGATCATCGGTCAGAAGCTTTCTTT.

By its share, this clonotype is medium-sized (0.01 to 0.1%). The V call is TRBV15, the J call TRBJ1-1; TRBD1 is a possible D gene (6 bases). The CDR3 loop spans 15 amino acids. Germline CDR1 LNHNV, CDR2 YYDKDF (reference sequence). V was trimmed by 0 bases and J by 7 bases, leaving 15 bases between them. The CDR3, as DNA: TGTGCCACCAGCAGAGATGAGGGACACGTAGGTGAAGCTTTCTTT. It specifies CATSRDEGHVGEAFF.

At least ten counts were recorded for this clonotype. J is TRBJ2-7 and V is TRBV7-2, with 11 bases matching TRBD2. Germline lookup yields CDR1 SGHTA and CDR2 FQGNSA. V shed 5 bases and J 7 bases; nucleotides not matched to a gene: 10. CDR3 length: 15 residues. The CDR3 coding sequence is TGTGCCAGCAGCGTAACTAGCGGGGGTGTCTTAGAGCAGTACTTC. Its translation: CASSVTSGGVLEQYF.

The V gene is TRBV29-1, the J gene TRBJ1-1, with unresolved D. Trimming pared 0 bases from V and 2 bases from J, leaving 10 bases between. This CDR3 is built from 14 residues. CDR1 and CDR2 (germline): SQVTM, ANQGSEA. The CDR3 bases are TGCAGCGTTGAAGATCCAGGATATAACACTGAAGCTTTCTTT. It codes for CSVEDPGYNTEAFF.

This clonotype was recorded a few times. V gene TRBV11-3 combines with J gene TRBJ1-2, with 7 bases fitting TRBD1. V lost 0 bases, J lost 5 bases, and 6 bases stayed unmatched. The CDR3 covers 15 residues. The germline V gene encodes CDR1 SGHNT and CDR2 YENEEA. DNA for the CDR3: TGTGCCAGCAGCTTAGACAGGGGGAAAGGGTATGGCTACACCTTC. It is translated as CASSLDRGKGYGYTF. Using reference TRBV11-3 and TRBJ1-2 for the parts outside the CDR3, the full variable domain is EAGVVQSPRYKIIEKKQPVAFWCNPISGHNTLYWYLQNLGQGPELLIRYENEEAVDDSQLPKDRFSAERLKGVDSTLKIQPAELGDSAVYLCASSLDRGKGYGYTFGSGTRLTVV.

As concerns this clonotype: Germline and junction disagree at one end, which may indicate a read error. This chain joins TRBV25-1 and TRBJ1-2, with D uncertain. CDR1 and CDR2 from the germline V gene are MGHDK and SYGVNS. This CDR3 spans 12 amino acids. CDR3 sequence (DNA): TGTGCTAGCAACCTGGGGTTCTATGGCTACACCTTC. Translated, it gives CASNLGFYGYTF.

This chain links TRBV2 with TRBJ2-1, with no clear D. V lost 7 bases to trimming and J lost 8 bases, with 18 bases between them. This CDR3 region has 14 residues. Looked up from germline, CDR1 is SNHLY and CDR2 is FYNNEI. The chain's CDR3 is CASNWAGLGDEQFF. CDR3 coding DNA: TGTGCCAGCAATTGGGCTGGTCTGGGCGATGAGCAGTTCTTC. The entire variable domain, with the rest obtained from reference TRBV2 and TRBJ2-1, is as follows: EPEVTQTPSHQVTQMGQEVILRCVPISNHLYFYWYRQILGQKVEFLVSFYNNEISEKSEIFDDQFSVERPDGSNFTLKIRSTKLEDSAMYFCASNWAGLGDEQFFGPGTRLTVL.

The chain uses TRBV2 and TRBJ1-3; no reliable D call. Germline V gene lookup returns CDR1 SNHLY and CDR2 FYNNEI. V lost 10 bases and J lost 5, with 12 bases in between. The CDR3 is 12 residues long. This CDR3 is CATPIGRNTIYF. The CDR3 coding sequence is TGTGCCACCCCCATCGGTCGAAACACCATATATTTT.

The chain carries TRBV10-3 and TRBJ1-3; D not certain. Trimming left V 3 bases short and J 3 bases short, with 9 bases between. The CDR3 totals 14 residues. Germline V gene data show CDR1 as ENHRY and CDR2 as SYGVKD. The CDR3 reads CAISDLEVGNTIYF. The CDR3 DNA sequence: TGTGCCATCAGTGATTTGGAGGTTGGAAACACCATATATTTT.

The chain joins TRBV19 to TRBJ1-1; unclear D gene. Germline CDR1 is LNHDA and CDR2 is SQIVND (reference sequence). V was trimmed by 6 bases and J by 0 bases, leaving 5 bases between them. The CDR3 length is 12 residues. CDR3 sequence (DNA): TGTGCCAGTAGCAGGATGAACACTGAAGCTTTCTTT. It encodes CASSRMNTEAFF. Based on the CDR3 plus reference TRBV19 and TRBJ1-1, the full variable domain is DGGITQSPKYLFRKEGQNVTLSCEQNLNHDAMYWYRQDPGQGLRLIYYSQIVNDFQKGDIAEGYSVSREKKESFPLTVTSAQKNPTAFYLCASSRMNTEAFFGQGTRLTVV.

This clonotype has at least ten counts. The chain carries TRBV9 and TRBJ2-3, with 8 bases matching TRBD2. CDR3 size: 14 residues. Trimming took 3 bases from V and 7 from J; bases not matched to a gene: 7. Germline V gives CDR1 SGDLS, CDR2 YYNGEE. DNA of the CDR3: TGTGCCAGCAGCGCCCCGGGGGGGCAGAATACGCAGTATTTT. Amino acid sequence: CASSAPGGQNTQYF.